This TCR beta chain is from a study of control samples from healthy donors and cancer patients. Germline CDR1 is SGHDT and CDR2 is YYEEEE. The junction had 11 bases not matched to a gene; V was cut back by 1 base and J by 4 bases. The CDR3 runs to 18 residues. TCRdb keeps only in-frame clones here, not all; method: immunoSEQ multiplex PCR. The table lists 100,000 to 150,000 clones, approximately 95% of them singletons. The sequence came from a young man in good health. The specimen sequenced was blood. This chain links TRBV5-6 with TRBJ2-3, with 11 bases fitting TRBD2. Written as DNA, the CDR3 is TGTGCCAGCAGCTTGAGGAGACTAGCGGGGACGCACGCAGATACGCAGTATTTT. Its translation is CASSLRRLAGTHADTQYF.